This is a list of T cell receptor beta chains from one sample in a study of regulatory T cells in long-lasting Graves disease. TCRdb processed the multiplex PCR reads anew with MiXCR; each CDR3 protein has one entry. Among approximately 350,000 distinct CDR3 sequences listed, 10% to 15% were seen once. The same data also contributed to another study, on T cells in Graves' hyperthyroidism and ophthalmopathy.

Sequenced material: peripheral blood mononuclear cells (PBMCs), taken at new diagnosis, from a patient treated with antithyroid drugs. These receptors were collected from a woman younger than 30 with Graves disease. The CDR3 runs from the conserved cysteine through the conserved F or W. D genes are given only for firm matches. Clone size, where shown, is once, few, many, or a class for clones that have expanded.

TRBV2	TRBD2	few	TRBJ2-5	15	TGTGCCAGCAGGAAGGGACTAGCGGCCCAAGAGACCCAGTACTTC	CASRKGLAAQETQYF
TRBV24-1	TRBD1	few	TRBJ2-1	14	TGTGCCACCAGTGATTCGGACAGGGACGATGAGCAGTTCTTC	CATSDSDRDDEQFF
TRBV20-1	-	few	TRBJ2-1	13	TGCAGTGCTAGGGGGCGCTCCTACAATGAGCAGTTCTTC	CSARGRSYNEQFF
TRBV3-1	-	many	TRBJ1-5	15	TGTGCCAGCAGCCGGGGGGCTTGGAGCAATCAGCCCCAGCATTTT	CASSRGAWSNQPQHF
TRBV7-6	-	many	TRBJ2-1	17	TGTGCCAGCAGCTTAGTCGCTGAGGCCTACTCCTACAATGAGCAGTTCTTC	CASSLVAEAYSYNEQFF
TRBV20-1	TRBD2	many	TRBJ2-3	17	TGCAGTGCTAGAAACGGTCGCGGGGGGGATAGCACAGATACGCAGTATTTT	CSARNGRGGDSTDTQYF
TRBV6-5	-	many	TRBJ1-2	17	TGTGCCAGCAGTTACTCGAAGCAACGTCTCACTAACTATGGCTACACCTTC	CASSYSKQRLTNYGYTF
TRBV29-1	-	many	TRBJ2-3	11	TGCAGCGTTGCGGTCACAGATACGCAGTATTTT	CSVAVTDTQYF
TRBV5-4	TRBD1	-	TRBJ2-1	16	TGTGCCAGCAGCTTTTCCCGGGACAGTACCTTCAATGAGCAGTTCTTC	CASSFSRDSTFNEQFF
TRBV11-2	-	-	TRBJ1-1	14	TGTGCCAGCAGCCGGGGGACCGGGAACACTGAAGCTTTCTTT	CASSRGTGNTEAFF
TRBV7-2	-	-	TRBJ2-7	17	TGTGCCAGCAGCTCCTGGTGGGACTCCCAGAGCTCCTACGAGCAGTACTTC	CASSSWWDSQSSYEQYF
TRBV12-3/TRBV12-4	TRBD2	many	TRBJ2-5	15	TGTGCCAGCAGAGCCGGCCCCTTGGGACTAGGTACCCAGTACTTC	CASRAGPLGLGTQYF
TRBV6-5	-	many	TRBJ2-6	18	TGTGCCAGCAGTTATTATCCTCCCCAGGGCTCTGGGGCCAACGTCCTGACTTTC	CASSYYPPQGSGANVLTF
TRBV3-1	TRBD1	many	TRBJ1-2	14	TGTGCCAGCAGCCAAGAGACGGGACAGAGCGGCTACACCTTC	CASSQETGQSGYTF
TRBV6-9	TRBD1	many	TRBJ1-1	17	TGTGCCAGCAGTTTCCCCCCGGGACAGGCAATGAACACTGAAGCTTTCTTT	CASSFPPGQAMNTEAFF
TRBV9	TRBD2	few	TRBJ2-1	14	TGTGCCAGCAGCGGGGCGGGGGTGGTCAATGAGCAGTTCTTC	CASSGAGVVNEQFF
TRBV20-1	-	many	TRBJ2-3	14	TGCAGTGCTAGCATCGCGGCTCCAGGAGATACGCAGTATTTT	CSASIAAPGDTQYF
TRBV7-2	-	many	TRBJ2-3	13	TGTGCCAGCAGCTCCCCATGGGACTTCACGCAGTATTTT	CASSSPWDFTQYF
TRBV11-2	TRBD1	many	TRBJ2-2	17	TGTGCCAGCAGCGACAGACCGGGACAGGGGCCAACCGGGGAGCTGTTTTTT	CASSDRPGQGPTGELFF
TRBV7-9	-	many	TRBJ2-3	13	TGTGCCAGCAGCCCCCCCCGGGCTTATACGCAGTATTTT	CASSPPRAYTQYF
TRBV28	-	many	TRBJ2-7	13	TGTGCCAGCAGCCCCCTCGGGGGTTACGAGCAGTACTTC	CASSPLGGYEQYF
TRBV5-8	TRBD1	many	TRBJ2-2	14	TGTGCCAGCAGCGGAAAGCACAGGGGGGGGGAGCTGTTTTTT	CASSGKHRGGELFF
TRBV29-1	-	many	TRBJ2-1	15	TGCAGCGTTGAATTATGGGGGCCCAATTACAATGAGCAGTTCTTC	CSVELWGPNYNEQFF
TRBV7-9	-	-	TRBJ1-3	20	TGTGCCAGCAGCTTAATATGGGAGGGCCGGCGACACTCATCTGGAAACACCATATATTTT	CASSLIWEGRRHSSGNTIYF
TRBV6-2/TRBV6-3	TRBD2	many	TRBJ2-3	15	TGTGCCAGCAGTTACTCTACGGGGAGCGGGGCAGGCCGGTATTTT	CASSYSTGSGAGRYF
TRBV29-1	-	many	TRBJ2-2	13	TGCAGCGCCTACGGAGGGCACACCGGGGAGCTGTTTTTT	CSAYGGHTGELFF
TRBV27	-	many	TRBJ2-3	13	TGTGCCAGCAGTTTCTCGAACACAGATACGCAGTATTTT	CASSFSNTDTQYF
TRBV28	-	many	TRBJ2-2	14	TGTGCCAGCAGTTTACAGGGGGGGGCCGGGGAGCTGTTTTTT	CASSLQGGAGELFF
TRBV7-9	-	few	TRBJ2-7	13	TGTGCCAGCAGTCCCGACAAACCCAACGAGCAGTACTTC	CASSPDKPNEQYF
TRBV9	-	many	TRBJ1-2	16	TGTGCCAGCAGCCCCCCGGGGCGACAGACTAACTATGGCTACACCTTC	CASSPPGRQTNYGYTF
TRBV20-1	-	many	TRBJ2-7	17	TGCAGTGCTAGAGATCAACTGCGGAGCTCGCACCGTTACGAGCAGTACTTC	CSARDQLRSSHRYEQYF
TRBV27	-	few	TRBJ2-1	12	TGTGCCAGCAGACAGGGTGGTCTGGAGCAGTTCTTC	CASRQGGLEQFF
TRBV13	TRBD1	many	TRBJ2-1	15	TGTGCCAGCAGCCGCCGACAGGGAGCCTACAATGAGCAGTTCTTC	CASSRRQGAYNEQFF
TRBV4-1	-	few	TRBJ1-1	16	TGTGCCAGCAGCCAACCATCATCAGGGCGGAACACTGAAGCTTTCTTT	CASSQPSSGRNTEAFF
TRBV7-9	TRBD2	many	TRBJ2-7	15	TGTGCCAGCAGCCCAAGCGGGAGGATTGGGTACGAGCAGTACTTC	CASSPSGRIGYEQYF
TRBV2	-	many	TRBJ1-3	17	TGTGCCAGCAGTGCCTCCCCCCGAGGGATCTCTGGAAACACCATATATTTT	CASSASPRGISGNTIYF
TRBV5-4	TRBD1	-	TRBJ1-6	16	TGTGCCAGCAGCCCCCCGGGGACAGGGCAATACTCACCCCTCCACTTT	CASSPPGTGQYSPLHF
TRBV14	TRBD2	many	TRBJ2-1	18	TGTGCCAGCAGCCAAGAATTACTAGCGGGAGATTCTATCAATGAGCAGTTCTTC	CASSQELLAGDSINEQFF
TRBV11-2	-	-	TRBJ2-5	15	TGTGCCAGCAGCTTAGCTATCGGACATCGGGAGACCCAGTACTTC	CASSLAIGHRETQYF
TRBV28	-	-	TRBJ2-7	17	TGTGCCAGCAGTTTCCAAGAAGCTCGGGTCTATCCTTACGAGCAGTACTTC	CASSFQEARVYPYEQYF
TRBV28	-	many	TRBJ1-5	14	TGTGCCAGCAGCTTGGGGGGGGTCGGCCAGCCCCAGCATTTT	CASSLGGVGQPQHF
TRBV20-1	-	many	TRBJ1-5	15	TGCAGTGCTAGTGGCGCGGTAAGGGGGAATCAGCCCCAGCATTTT	CSASGAVRGNQPQHF
TRBV6-1	-	many	TRBJ1-1	13	TGTGCCAGCGCACTCGGAGCAAACACTGAAGCTTTCTTT	CASALGANTEAFF
TRBV9	-	many	TRBJ1-2	15	TGTGCCAGCAGCGGCCAGGGAAGGAGGACCTATGGCTACACCTTC	CASSGQGRRTYGYTF
TRBV5-1	-	many	TRBJ1-1	12	TGCGCCAGCAGCTTCGAGGGTGGCGAAGCTTTCTTT	CASSFEGGEAFF
TRBV15	TRBD1	-	TRBJ2-7	17	TGTGCCACCAGCAGGCCTGGCACGGGACAGAAGACCTACGAGCAGTACTTC	CATSRPGTGQKTYEQYF
TRBV5-4	-	few	TRBJ2-2	15	TGTGCCAGCAGTCCCGGGACATCAAGTACCGGGGAGCTGTTTTTT	CASSPGTSSTGELFF